This T cell receptor (beta chain) was recovered during a study of OX40 agonist ivuxolimab in advanced cancers. A word on this clone: One end of the junction varies from germline; a read error may be responsible.

The repertoire was sequenced with immunoSEQ multiplex PCR; TCRdb's copy has only in-frame clones and lacks some. The sample has 70,000 to 95,000 clones; around 90% are singletons. Germline V gives CDR1 SGHVS, CDR2 FQNEAQ. This CDR3 comprises 15 residues. The rearrangement uses TRBV7-8 and TRBJ1-5, with D possibly being TRBD1 (5 bases). This TCR came from an adult with an advanced solid tumor such as melanoma, head and neck, liver or kidney cancer. The sequenced sample was CD4+ or CD8+ T cells sorted from blood, obtained in a trial of the OX40 agonist ivuxolimab. The CDR3 coding sequence is TGTGCCAGCAGTCTCGTTGGGACGGCGAATCAGCCCCGGCATTTT. Its protein is CASSLVGTANQPRHF.